The present TCR beta chain was sequenced within a study of blood T cells in healthy people across ages. Overall study results and limits: Higher naive T cell percentage went strongly together with higher TCR beta diversity. CMV status of donors was not determined, possibly confounding expanded clonotype changes. With age, beta diversity per million T cells declined roughly linearly, significantly by approximately 40.

A second PCR of roughly 7 to 11 cycles used a sample-barcoded 5' primer and a J-beta primer mix. MiXCR, run by TCRdb on the 5' RACE reads, gives a single entry per CDR3 protein. The repertoire includes about 1.4 million distinct CDR3 sequences, approximately 59% of them detected once, and over 5% sits in the top ten. The CDR3 is made up of 13 amino acids. Germline V gives CDR1 MNHNY, CDR2 SVGAGI (reference sequence). A minimum of 6 micrograms of total RNA was extracted per sample. This clonotype was detected only once. Its antigen is undetermined. One end of the junction varies from germline; a read error may be responsible.

The chain joins TRBV6-6 to TRBJ1-5; maybe TRBD1 (5 bases). Sample: blood. The clonotype comes from a man between 18 and 35 years old in good health. The CDR3 reads CTSVRQKNQPQHF. CDR3 DNA: TGTACCAGCGTGAGACAGAAGAATCAGCCCCAGCATTTT.